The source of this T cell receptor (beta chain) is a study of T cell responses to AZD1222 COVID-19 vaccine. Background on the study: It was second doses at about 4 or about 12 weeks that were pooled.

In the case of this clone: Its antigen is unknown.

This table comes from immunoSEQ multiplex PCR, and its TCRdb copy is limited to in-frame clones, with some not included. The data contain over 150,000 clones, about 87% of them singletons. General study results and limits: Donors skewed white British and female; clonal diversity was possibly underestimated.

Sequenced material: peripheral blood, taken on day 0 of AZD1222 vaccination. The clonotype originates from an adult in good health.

The CDR3 nucleotides read TGTGCCACCCGGCAGGGAGGGACCTACGAGCAGTACTTC. It is translated as CATRQGGTYEQYF. The chain links TRBV10-3 to TRBJ2-7; 7 bases fit TRBD2. The CDR3 totals 13 residues. V lost 10 bases and J lost 2; bases outside the gene matches: 8. Germline CDR1 and CDR2: ENHRY and SYGVKD.